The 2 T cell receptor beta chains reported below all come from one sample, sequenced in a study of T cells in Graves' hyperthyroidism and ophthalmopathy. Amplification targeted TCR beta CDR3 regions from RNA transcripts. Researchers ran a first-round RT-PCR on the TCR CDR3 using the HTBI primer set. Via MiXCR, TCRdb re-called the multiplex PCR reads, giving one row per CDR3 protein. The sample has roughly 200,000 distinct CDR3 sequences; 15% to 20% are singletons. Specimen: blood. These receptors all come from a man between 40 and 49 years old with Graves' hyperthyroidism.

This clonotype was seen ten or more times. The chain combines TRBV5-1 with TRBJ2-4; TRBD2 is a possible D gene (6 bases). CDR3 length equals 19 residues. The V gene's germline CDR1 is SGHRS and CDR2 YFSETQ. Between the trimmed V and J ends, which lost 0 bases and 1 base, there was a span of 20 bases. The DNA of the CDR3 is TGCGCCAGCAGCTTGGATCTAGGGCCGGGGGACTGGGCCAAAAACATTCAGTACTTC. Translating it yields CASSLDLGPGDWAKNIQYF.

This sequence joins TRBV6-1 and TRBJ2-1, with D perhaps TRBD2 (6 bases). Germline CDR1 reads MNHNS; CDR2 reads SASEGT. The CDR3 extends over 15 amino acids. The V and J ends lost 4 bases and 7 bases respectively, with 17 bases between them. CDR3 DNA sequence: TGTGCCAGCAGTGCCGGAAGTGGAGGGGTAAATGAGCAGTTCTTC. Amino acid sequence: CASSAGSGGVNEQFF.